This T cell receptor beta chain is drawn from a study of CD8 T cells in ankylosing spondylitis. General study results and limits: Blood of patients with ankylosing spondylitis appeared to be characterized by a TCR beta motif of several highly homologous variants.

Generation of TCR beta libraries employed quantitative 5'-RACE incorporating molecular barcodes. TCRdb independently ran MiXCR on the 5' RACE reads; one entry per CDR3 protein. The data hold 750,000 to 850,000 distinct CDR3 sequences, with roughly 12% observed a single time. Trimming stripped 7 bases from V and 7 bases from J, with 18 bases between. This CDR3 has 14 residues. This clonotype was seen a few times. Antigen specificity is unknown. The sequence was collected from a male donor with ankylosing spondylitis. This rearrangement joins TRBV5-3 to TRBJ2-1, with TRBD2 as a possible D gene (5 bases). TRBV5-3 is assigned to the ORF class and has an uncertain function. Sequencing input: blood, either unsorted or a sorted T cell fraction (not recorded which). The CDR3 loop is CARFRPKRNNEQFF. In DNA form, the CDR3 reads TGTGCCAGATTTAGACCCAAGCGGAATAATGAGCAGTTCTTC.